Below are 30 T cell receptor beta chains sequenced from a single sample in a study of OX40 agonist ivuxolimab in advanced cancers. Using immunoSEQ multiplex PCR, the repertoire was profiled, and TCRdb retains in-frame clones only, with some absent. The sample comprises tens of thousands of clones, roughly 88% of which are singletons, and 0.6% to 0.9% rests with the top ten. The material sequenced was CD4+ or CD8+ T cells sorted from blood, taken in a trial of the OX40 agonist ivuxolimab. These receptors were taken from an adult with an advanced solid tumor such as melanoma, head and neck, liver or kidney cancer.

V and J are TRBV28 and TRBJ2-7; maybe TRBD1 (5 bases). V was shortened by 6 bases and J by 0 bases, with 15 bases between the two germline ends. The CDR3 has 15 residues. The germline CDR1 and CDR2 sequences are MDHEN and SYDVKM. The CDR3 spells CASSQTDLPSYEQYF. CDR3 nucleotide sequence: TGTGCCAGCAGCCAGACAGATCTACCCTCCTACGAGCAGTACTTC.

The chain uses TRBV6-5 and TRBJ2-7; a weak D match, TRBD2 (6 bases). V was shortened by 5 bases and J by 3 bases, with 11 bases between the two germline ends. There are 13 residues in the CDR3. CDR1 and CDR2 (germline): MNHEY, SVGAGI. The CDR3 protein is CASSPGLRYEQYF. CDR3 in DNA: TGTGCCAGCAGTCCGGGACTGCGCTACGAGCAGTACTTC.

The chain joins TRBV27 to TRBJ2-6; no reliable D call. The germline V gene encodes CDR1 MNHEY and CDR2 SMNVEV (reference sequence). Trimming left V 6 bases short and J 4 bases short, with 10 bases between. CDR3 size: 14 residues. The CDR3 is CASSRQWGANVLTF. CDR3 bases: TGTGCCAGCAGCCGTCAGTGGGGGGCCAACGTCCTGACTTTC.

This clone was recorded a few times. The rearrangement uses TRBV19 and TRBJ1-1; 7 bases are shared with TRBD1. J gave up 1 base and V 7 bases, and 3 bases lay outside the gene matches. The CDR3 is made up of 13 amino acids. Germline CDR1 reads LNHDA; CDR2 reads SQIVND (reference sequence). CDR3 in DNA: TGTGCCAGTAAAAGACAGGGGAACACTGAAGCTTTCTTT. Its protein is CASKRQGNTEAFF.

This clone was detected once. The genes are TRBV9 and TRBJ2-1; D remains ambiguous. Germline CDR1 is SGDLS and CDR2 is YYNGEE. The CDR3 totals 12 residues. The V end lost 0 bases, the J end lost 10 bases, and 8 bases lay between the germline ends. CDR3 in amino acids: CASSVDGREQFF. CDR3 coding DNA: TGTGCCAGCAGCGTAGACGGAAGGGAGCAGTTCTTC.

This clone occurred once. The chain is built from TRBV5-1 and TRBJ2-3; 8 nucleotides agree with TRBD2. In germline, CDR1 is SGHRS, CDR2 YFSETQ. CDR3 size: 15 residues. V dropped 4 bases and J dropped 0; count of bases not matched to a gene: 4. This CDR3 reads CASSTSGASTDTQYF. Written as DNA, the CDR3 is TGCGCCAGCAGCACTAGCGGAGCTAGCACAGATACGCAGTATTTT.

CDR3 region: CASSFDRRNEQFF. The CDR3 DNA follows: TGTGCCAGCAGTTTCGACAGGCGGAATGAGCAGTTCTTC. The genes are TRBV7-8 and TRBJ2-1, with D tentatively TRBD1 (6 bases). Germline V lookup: CDR1 SGHVS, CDR2 FQNEAQ. The CDR3 runs to 13 residues. Trimming shortened V by 6 bases and J by 7 bases, and 13 bases separated the two germline ends.

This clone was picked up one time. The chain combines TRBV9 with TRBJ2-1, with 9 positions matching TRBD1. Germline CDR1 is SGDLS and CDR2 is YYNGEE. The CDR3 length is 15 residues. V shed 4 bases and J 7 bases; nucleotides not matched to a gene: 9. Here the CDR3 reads CASSSRDREGNEQFF. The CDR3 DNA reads TGTGCCAGCAGCTCTCGGGACAGGGAAGGAAATGAGCAGTTCTTC.

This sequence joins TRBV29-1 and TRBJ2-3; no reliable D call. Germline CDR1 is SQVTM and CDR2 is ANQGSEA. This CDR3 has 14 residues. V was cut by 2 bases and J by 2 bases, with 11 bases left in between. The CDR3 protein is CSVEILHNTDTQYF. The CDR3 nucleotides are TGCAGCGTTGAAATCCTTCATAACACAGATACGCAGTATTTT.

Here the CDR3 DNA reads TGTGCCAGTATGCCCGTAGCGGGGGCCCCCAATGAGCAGTTCTTC. This translates into CASMPVAGAPNEQFF. The J gene is TRBJ2-1, the V gene TRBV19, with 9 bases identical to TRBD2. V shed 7 bases, J shed 6 bases, and the junction held 10 bases outside the gene matches. Germline lookup yields CDR1 LNHDA and CDR2 SQIVND (reference sequence). The CDR3 covers 15 residues.

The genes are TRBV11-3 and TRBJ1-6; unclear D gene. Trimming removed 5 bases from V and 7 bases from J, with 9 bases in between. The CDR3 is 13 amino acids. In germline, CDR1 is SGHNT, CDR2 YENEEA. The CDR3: CASSLSLNSPLHF. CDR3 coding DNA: TGTGCCAGCAGCCTCAGCTTGAATTCACCCCTCCACTTT.

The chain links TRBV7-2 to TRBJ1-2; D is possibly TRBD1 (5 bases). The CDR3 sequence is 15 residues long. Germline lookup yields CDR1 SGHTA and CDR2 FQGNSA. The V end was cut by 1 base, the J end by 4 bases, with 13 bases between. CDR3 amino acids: CASSLDVDRLYGYTF. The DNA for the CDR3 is TGTGCCAGCAGCTTAGATGTCGACAGACTCTATGGCTACACCTTC. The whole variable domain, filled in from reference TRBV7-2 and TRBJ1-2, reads GAGVSQSPSNKVTEKGKDVELRCDPISGHTALYWYRQSLGQGLEFLIYFQGNSAPDKSGLPSDRFSAERTGGSVSTLTIQRTQQEDSAVYLCASSLDVDRLYGYTFGSGTRLTVV.

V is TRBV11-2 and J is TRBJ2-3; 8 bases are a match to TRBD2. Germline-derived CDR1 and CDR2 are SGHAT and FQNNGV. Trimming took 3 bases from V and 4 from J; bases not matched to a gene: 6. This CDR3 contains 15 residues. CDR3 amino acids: CASSLGLAGPDTQYF. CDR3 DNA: TGTGCCAGCAGCTTGGGGCTAGCGGGTCCAGATACGCAGTATTTT.

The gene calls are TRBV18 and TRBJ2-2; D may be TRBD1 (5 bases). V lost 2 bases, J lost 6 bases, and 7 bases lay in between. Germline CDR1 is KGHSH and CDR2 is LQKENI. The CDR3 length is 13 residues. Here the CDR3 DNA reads TGTGCCAGCTCACCAGACAGATCCGGGGAGCTGTTTTTT. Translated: CASSPDRSGELFF.

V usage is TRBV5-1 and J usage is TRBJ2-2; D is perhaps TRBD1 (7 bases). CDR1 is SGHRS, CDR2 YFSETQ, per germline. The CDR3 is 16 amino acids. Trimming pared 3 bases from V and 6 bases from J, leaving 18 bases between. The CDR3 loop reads CASSSLDREVAGELFF. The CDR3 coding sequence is TGCGCCAGCAGCTCCTTAGACAGGGAGGTTGCCGGGGAGCTGTTTTTT.

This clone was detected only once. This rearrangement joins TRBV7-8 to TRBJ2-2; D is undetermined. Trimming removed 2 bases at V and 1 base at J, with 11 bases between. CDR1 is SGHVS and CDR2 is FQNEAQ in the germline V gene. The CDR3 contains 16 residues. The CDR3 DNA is TGTGCCAGCAGCTTAAGGTCACAGATGAACACCGGGGAGCTGTTTTTT. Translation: CASSLRSQMNTGELFF.

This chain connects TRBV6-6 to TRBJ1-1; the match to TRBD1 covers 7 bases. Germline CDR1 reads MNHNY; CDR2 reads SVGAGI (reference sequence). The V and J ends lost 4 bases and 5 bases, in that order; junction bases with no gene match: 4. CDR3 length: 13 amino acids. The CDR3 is CASSLQGKTEAFF. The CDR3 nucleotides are TGTGCCAGCAGTTTACAGGGGAAGACTGAAGCTTTCTTT.

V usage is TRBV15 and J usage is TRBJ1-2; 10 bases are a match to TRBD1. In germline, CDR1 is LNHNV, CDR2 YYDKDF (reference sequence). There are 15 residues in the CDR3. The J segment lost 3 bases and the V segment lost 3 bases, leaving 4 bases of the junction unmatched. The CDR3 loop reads CATSRGTGVYYGYTF. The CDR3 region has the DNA TGTGCCACCAGCAGGGGGACAGGGGTGTACTATGGCTACACCTTC.

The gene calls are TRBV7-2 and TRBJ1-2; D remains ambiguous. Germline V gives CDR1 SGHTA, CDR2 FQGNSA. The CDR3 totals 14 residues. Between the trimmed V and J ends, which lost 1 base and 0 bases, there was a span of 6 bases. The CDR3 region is CASSLVGSNYGYTF. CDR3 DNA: TGTGCCAGCAGCTTAGTAGGGTCTAACTATGGCTACACCTTC.

The CDR3 here is CTSKRSGASTDTQYF. Written as DNA, the CDR3 is TGCACCAGCAAAAGGAGCGGGGCTAGCACAGATACGCAGTATTTT. The genes are TRBV1 and TRBJ2-3; no DNA check was done on the table's D call, TRBD2. TRBV1 is given as a pseudogene. The CDR3 sequence is 15 residues long.

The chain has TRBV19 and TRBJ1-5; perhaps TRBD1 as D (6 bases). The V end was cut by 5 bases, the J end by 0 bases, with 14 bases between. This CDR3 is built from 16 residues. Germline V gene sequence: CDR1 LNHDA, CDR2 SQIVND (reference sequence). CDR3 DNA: TGTGCCAGTAGTCCCCGGGGGCTAAATAGCAATCAGCCCCAGCATTTT. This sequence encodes CASSPRGLNSNQPQHF. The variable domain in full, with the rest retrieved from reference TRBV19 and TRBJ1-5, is DGGITQSPKYLFRKEGQNVTLSCEQNLNHDAMYWYRQDPGQGLRLIYYSQIVNDFQKGDIAEGYSVSREKKESFPLTVTSAQKNPTAFYLCASSPRGLNSNQPQHFGDGTRLSIL.

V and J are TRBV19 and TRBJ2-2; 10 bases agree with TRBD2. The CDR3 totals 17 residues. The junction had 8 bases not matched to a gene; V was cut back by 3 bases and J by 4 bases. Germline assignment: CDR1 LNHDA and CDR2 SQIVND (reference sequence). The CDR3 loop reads CASSIAPSGGFTGELFF. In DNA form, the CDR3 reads TGTGCCAGTAGTATTGCCCCTAGCGGGGGATTCACCGGGGAGCTGTTTTTT.

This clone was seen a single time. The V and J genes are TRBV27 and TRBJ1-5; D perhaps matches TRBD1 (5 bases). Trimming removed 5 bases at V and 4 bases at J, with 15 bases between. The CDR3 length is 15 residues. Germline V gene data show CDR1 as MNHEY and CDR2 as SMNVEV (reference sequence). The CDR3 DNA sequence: TGTGCCAGCAGTGACTCCGGGACCATAAATCAGCCCCAGCATTTT. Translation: CASSDSGTINQPQHF.

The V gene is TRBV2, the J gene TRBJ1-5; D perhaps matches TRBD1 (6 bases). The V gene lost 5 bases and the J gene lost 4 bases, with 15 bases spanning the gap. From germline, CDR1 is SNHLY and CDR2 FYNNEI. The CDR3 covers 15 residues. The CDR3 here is CASSWGRDKNQPQHF. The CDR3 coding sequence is TGTGCCAGCAGTTGGGGCCGGGACAAGAATCAGCCCCAGCATTTT.

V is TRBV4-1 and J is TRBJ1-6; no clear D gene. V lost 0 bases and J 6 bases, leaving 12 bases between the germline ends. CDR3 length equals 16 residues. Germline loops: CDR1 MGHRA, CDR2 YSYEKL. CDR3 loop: CASSQDRAEANSPLHF. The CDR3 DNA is TGCGCCAGCAGCCAAGATCGGGCGGAGGCTAATTCACCCCTCCACTTT.

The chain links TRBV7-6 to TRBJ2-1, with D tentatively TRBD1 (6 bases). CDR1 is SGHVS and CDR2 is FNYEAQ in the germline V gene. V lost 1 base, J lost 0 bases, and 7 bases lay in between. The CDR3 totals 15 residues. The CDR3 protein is CASSLGGLSYNEQFF. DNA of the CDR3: TGTGCCAGCAGCTTAGGGGGGCTCTCCTACAATGAGCAGTTCTTC.

The CDR3 reads CASSPGEAHIQYF. In nucleotides, the CDR3 is TGTGCCAGCAGCCCGGGGGAAGCGCACATTCAGTACTTC. The chain uses TRBV7-8 and TRBJ2-4; the D gene is possibly TRBD2 (6 bases). The length of the CDR3 is 13 residues. V shed 5 bases and J shed 8 bases, with 13 bases lying between them. Germline V gives CDR1 SGHVS, CDR2 FQNEAQ.

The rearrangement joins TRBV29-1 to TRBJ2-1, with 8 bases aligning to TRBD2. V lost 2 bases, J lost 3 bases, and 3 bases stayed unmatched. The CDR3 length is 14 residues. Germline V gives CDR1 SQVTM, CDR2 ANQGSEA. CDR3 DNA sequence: TGCAGCGTTGAACGCGGGGGGAACTACAATGAGCAGTTCTTC. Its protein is CSVERGGNYNEQFF.

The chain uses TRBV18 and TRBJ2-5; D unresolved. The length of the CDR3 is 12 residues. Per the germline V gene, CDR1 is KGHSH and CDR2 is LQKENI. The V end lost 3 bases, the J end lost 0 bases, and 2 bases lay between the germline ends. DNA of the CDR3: TGTGCCAGCTCACCGTACCAAGAGACCCAGTACTTC. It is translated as CASSPYQETQYF.

This CDR3 reads CASSQQTGITGELFF. CDR3 sequence (DNA): TGTGCCAGCAGCCAACAAACAGGGATCACCGGGGAGCTGTTTTTT. The genes are TRBV5-4 and TRBJ2-2; D possibly corresponds to TRBD1 (6 bases). Germline CDR1 SGHNT, CDR2 YYREEE (reference sequence). The V gene lost 4 bases and the J gene lost 4 bases, with 14 bases spanning the gap. The CDR3 is 15 residues long.